The clone carrying this T cell receptor beta chain was seen a single time. V lost 1 base and J lost 0, with 13 bases in between. Germline CDR1 reads KGHSH; CDR2 reads LQKENI. The CDR3 has 17 residues. Investigators took 8 to 10 milliliters of peripheral blood from every donor. This specimen comes from a study of blood T cells in healthy people across ages. Then a second PCR, running about 7 to 11 cycles, was carried out with a sample-barcoded 5' primer and a J-beta primer mix. TCRdb fed the 5' RACE reads into MiXCR, producing one record per CDR3 protein. Among about 1.1 million distinct CDR3 sequences, roughly two fifths were seen once, and the ten largest hold 13%.

This sequence was found in a man in his late teens or twenties in good health. Sequencing was performed on blood. V usage is TRBV18 and J usage is TRBJ1-5; D call uncertain. CDR3 sequence (DNA): TGTGCCAGCTCACCACTTGGAAGGGTGGGTAGCAATCAGCCCCAGCATTTT. Translated, it gives CASSPLGRVGSNQPQHF. Based on the CDR3 plus reference TRBV18 and TRBJ1-5, the full variable domain is NAGVMQNPRHLVRRRGQEARLRCSPMKGHSHVYWYRQLPEEGLKFMVYLQKENIIDESGMPKERFSAEFPKEGPSILRIQQVVRGDSAAYFCASSPLGRVGSNQPQHFGDGTRLSIL.